Listed here are 22 T cell receptor beta chains from one sample, sequenced in a study of neurological immune-mediated disorders. Time point here: longitudinal time-point 2. TCRdb called the 5' RACE reads again in MiXCR, with one record for every CDR3 protein. The profile shows 70,000 to 95,000 distinct CDR3 sequences, 13% of them singletons. The source material was PBMCs. Receptors were obtained from a female donor with HTLV-1-associated myelopathy (HAM/TSP).

The chain joins TRBV6-1 to TRBJ1-6; D remains ambiguous. Germline CDR1 MNHNS, CDR2 SASEGT. The V gene lost 5 bases and the J gene lost 0 bases, with 5 bases spanning the gap. The CDR3 totals 14 residues. The CDR3 loop is CASSPLSYNSPLHF. CDR3 DNA sequence: TGTGCCAGCAGTCCCCTCTCCTATAATTCACCCCTCCACTTT.

This clonotype was observed at least ten times. The rearrangement uses TRBV27 and TRBJ2-1, with TRBD2 identical over 15 bases. The germline V gene has CDR1 MNHEY and CDR2 SMNVEV (reference sequence). The V segment lost 3 bases and the J segment 0 bases; nucleotides outside the gene matches: 9. This CDR3 comprises 20 residues. DNA of the CDR3: TGTGCCAGCAGTTTTTCCGGGACTAGCGGGGGGTCCAGCTCCTACAATGAGCAGTTCTTC. Protein product: CASSFSGTSGGSSSYNEQFF.

Ten or more counts support this clonotype. The chain couples TRBV6-2 or TRBV6-3 to TRBJ1-1; D unresolved. Germline V gene sequence: CDR1 MNHEY, CDR2 SVGEGT. V was clipped by 0 bases and J by 4 bases, with 6 bases between them. The CDR3 sequence is 13 residues long. CDR3 protein: CASSYSWATEAFF. The DNA for the CDR3 is TGTGCCAGCAGTTACTCTTGGGCCACTGAAGCTTTCTTT.

Ten or more counts support this clonotype. The CDR3 bases are TGCAGTGTCCCTAGGACGGACACTGAAGCTTTCTTT. Translating it yields CSVPRTDTEAFF. This chain connects TRBV20-1 to TRBJ1-1; D is ambiguous. Trimming shortened V by 7 bases and J by 3 bases, and 12 bases separated the two germline ends. The CDR3 spans 12 residues. Germline loops: CDR1 DFQATT, CDR2 SNEGSKA (reference sequence).

This clonotype occurred many times. This chain connects TRBV28 to TRBJ1-5; possible D gene TRBD1, 6 bases. The CDR3 is 14 residues long. CDR1 is MDHEN, CDR2 SYDVKM, per germline. Trimming removed 7 bases at V and 3 bases at J, with 13 bases between. This chain's CDR3 is CASNSGESNQPQHF. In DNA, the CDR3 is TGTGCCAGCAATTCAGGGGAGTCCAATCAGCCCCAGCATTTT.

The chain combines TRBV5-6 with TRBJ2-7; 7 bases map to TRBD2. The length of the CDR3 is 14 residues. Germline V CDR1 and CDR2: SGHDT, YYEEEE. V lost 0 bases, J lost 3 bases, and 3 bases stayed unmatched. CDR3: CASSLVGRIYEQYF. CDR3 sequence (DNA): TGTGCCAGCAGCTTGGTCGGGAGGATCTACGAGCAGTACTTC.

This clonotype came up many times. V and J are TRBV15 and TRBJ1-6; 9 bases map to TRBD1. The V gene's germline CDR1 is LNHNV and CDR2 YYDKDF (reference sequence). This CDR3 is 15 amino acids long. V trimming: 3 bases; J trimming: 10 bases; junction bases outside the gene matches: 7. The CDR3 region has the DNA TGTGCCACCAGCAGGATCACAGGGGGCAGGTCACCCCTCCACTTT. It translates to CATSRITGGRSPLHF.

Worth noting for this clonotype: A much larger clone lies a single base off, so this may be a read error. The gene calls are TRBV7-2 and TRBJ2-5, with a tentative D call TRBD2 (6 bases). The ends were cut back, 6 bases at V and 5 bases at J, with 16 bases in the middle. Germline values: CDR1 SGHTA, CDR2 FQGNSA. The CDR3 spans 14 residues. Here the CDR3 DNA reads TGTGCCAGCAGTTTGACTAGTCCCCATGAGACCCAGTACTTC. Encoded protein: CASSLTSPHETQYF.

This clonotype was detected many times. The J gene is TRBJ1-6, the V gene TRBV7-2; D is unresolved. V was shortened by 5 bases and J by 10 bases, with 18 bases between the two germline ends. This CDR3 has 15 amino acids. CDR1 is SGHTA and CDR2 is FQGNSA in the germline V gene. CDR3 amino acids: CASSRGGQSGSPLHF. In DNA, the CDR3 is TGTGCCAGCAGCCGAGGAGGCCAGTCGGGATCACCCCTCCACTTT.

V is TRBV3-1 and J is TRBJ1-1, with D tentatively TRBD1 (6 bases). Germline lookup yields CDR1 LGHDT and CDR2 YNNKEL (reference sequence). The CDR3 runs to 13 residues. The ends were cut back, 1 base at V and 5 bases at J, with 8 bases in the middle. CDR3 coding DNA: TGTGCCAGCAGCCAAGTAAGGGGGACTGAAGCTTTCTTT. It yields the protein CASSQVRGTEAFF.

This clonotype was detected many times. The chain has TRBV7-2 and TRBJ1-5; 9 bases align to TRBD1. Trimming at V came to 5 bases and at J to 0 bases, leaving 17 bases not matched to a gene. CDR3 length: 20 residues. CDR1 and CDR2 (germline): SGHTA, FQGNSA. CDR3 residues: CASSQSRDRAPFYSNQPQHF. CDR3 in DNA: TGTGCCAGCAGCCAATCCCGGGACAGGGCCCCCTTCTATAGCAATCAGCCCCAGCATTTT.

This clonotype was counted ten times or more. The V gene is TRBV27, the J gene TRBJ1-3; 7 positions match TRBD1. Germline CDR1 is MNHEY and CDR2 is SMNVEV (reference sequence). This CDR3 region has 15 residues. J gave up 0 bases and V 6 bases, and 5 bases lay outside the gene matches. CDR3 bases: TGTGCCAGCAGGGGGGGACAGTTCTCTGGAAACACCATATATTTT. Translated, it gives CASRGGQFSGNTIYF.

The chain joins TRBV30 to TRBJ2-7; perhaps D is TRBD1 or TRBD2 (5 bases each). Per the germline V gene, CDR1 is GTSNPN and CDR2 is SVGIG (reference sequence). V lost 4 bases and J lost 2, with 18 bases in between. The CDR3 runs to 15 residues. In nucleotides, the CDR3 is TGTGCCTGGAAGAAAGGGACCACTATGCCCTACGAGCAGTACTTC. This codes for CAWKKGTTMPYEQYF. The whole variable domain, remainder taken from reference TRBV30 and TRBJ2-7, is SQTIHQWPATLVQPVGSPLSLECTVEGTSNPNLYWYRQAAGRGLQLLFYSVGIGQISSEVPQNLSASRPQDRQFILSSKKLLLSDSGFYLCAWKKGTTMPYEQYFGPGTRLTVT.

Many counts were recorded for this clonotype. The chain has TRBV20-1 and TRBJ1-2; no clear D gene. The germline V gene has CDR1 DFQATT and CDR2 SNEGSKA (reference sequence). This CDR3 comprises 11 residues. Trimming took off 3 bases at V and 8 bases at J, with 10 bases between the two ends. The CDR3 bases are TGCAGTGCTAGGTATTATGACGGCTACACCTTC. This gives the protein CSARYYDGYTF.

This chain uses TRBV10-3 with TRBJ2-5; 10 bases match TRBD1. In germline, CDR1 is ENHRY, CDR2 SYGVKD. With 4 bases clipped from V and 1 base from J, the junction kept 3 bases outside the gene matches. The CDR3 runs to 15 residues. CDR3 nucleotides: TGTGCCATCAGTGGGGGACAGGGGCTCCAAGAGACCCAGTACTTC. Translating it yields CAISGGQGLQETQYF.

This clonotype was observed at least ten times. The chain uses TRBV5-5 and TRBJ2-7; 8 bases are a match to TRBD1. The CDR3 consists of 14 residues. Trimming cost V 4 bases and J 3 bases; bases outside gene matches: 6. In germline, CDR1 is SGHKS, CDR2 YYEKEE (reference sequence). Here the CDR3 DNA reads TGTGCCAGCAGCCCAGGGGGCGCGGTCTACGAGCAGTACTTC. It specifies CASSPGGAVYEQYF.

Many counts were recorded for this clonotype. This sequence joins TRBV20-1 and TRBJ2-7, with 8 bases fitting TRBD1. Germline values: CDR1 DFQATT, CDR2 SNEGSKA (reference sequence). The ends lost 1 base at V and 3 bases at J; junction bases unmatched: 8. This CDR3 is built from 15 residues. CDR3 protein: CSARGYTGGHYEQYF. The CDR3, as DNA: TGCAGTGCTAGAGGGTACACAGGGGGACACTACGAGCAGTACTTC.

V usage is TRBV20-1 and J usage is TRBJ1-1; D is ambiguous. Germline lookup yields CDR1 DFQATT and CDR2 SNEGSKA (reference sequence). With 4 bases removed from V and 6 bases from J, the gap between germline ends came to 15 bases. The CDR3 covers 13 residues. The CDR3 spells CSATSTSVAEAFF. The CDR3 bases are TGCAGTGCTACTTCCACCTCAGTCGCTGAAGCTTTCTTT.

The sample holds many counts of this clonotype. V usage is TRBV9 and J usage is TRBJ2-3, with 9 nucleotides matching TRBD2. There are 16 residues in the CDR3. The germline CDR1 and CDR2 sequences are SGDLS and YYNGEE. V shed 0 bases and J 4 bases; nucleotides not matched to a gene: 6. For the CDR3, the DNA is TGTGCCAGCAGCGTAGAGGCGGGGGGGCCGGCAGATACGCAGTATTTT. As protein: CASSVEAGGPADTQYF.

V and J are TRBV5-1 and TRBJ2-1, with 12 bases aligning to TRBD2. J gave up 8 bases and V 3 bases, and 6 bases lay outside the gene matches. CDR3 length: 15 residues. Per the germline V gene, CDR1 is SGHRS and CDR2 is YFSETQ. This CDR3 is CASSYRLAGEHEQFF. The CDR3 region has the DNA TGCGCCAGCAGCTACAGACTAGCGGGGGAGCATGAGCAGTTCTTC.

This clonotype was recorded only once. Sequence at one end of the junction differs from germline and may be a read error. The chain couples TRBV4-1 to TRBJ2-3; unclear D gene. The CDR3 loop spans 14 amino acids. CDR1 and CDR2 (germline): MGHRA, YSYEKL. The CDR3 bases are TGCGCCAACAGCCAGGCTATGAATCCAGATACGCAGTATTTT. Residues: CANSQAMNPDTQYF.

This clonotype was seen repeatedly, ten times or more. The chain links TRBV5-1 to TRBJ2-7, with 8 bases that match TRBD1. The CDR3 is 15 residues long. V lost 4 bases and J lost 2; bases outside the gene matches: 8. CDR1 is SGHRS, CDR2 YFSETQ, per germline. CDR3 in amino acids: CASSILTGGTYEQYF. The CDR3, as DNA: TGCGCCAGCAGCATACTTACAGGGGGAACCTACGAGCAGTACTTC. Variable domain in full (rest from reference TRBV5-1 and TRBJ2-7): KAGVTQTPRYLIKTRGQQVTLSCSPISGHRSVSWYQQTPGQGLQFLFEYFSETQRNKGNFPGRFSGRQFSNSRSEMNVSTLELGDSALYLCASSILTGGTYEQYFGPGTRLTVT.